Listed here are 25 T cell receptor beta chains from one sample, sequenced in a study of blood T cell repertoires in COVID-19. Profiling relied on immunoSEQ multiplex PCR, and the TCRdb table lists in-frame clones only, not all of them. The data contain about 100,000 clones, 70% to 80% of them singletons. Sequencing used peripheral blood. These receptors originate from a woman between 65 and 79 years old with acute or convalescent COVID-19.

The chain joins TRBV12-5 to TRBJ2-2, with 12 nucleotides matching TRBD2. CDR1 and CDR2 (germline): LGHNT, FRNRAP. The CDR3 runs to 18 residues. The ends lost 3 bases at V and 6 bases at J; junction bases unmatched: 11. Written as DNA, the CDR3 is TGTGCTAGTGGTTTCTTAGAAAGGACTAGCGGGGAGGCCGGGGAGCTGTTTTTT. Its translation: CASGFLERTSGEAGELFF.

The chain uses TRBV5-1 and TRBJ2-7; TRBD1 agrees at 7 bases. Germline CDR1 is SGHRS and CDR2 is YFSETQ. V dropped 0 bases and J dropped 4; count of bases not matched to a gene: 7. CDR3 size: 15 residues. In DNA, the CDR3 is TGCGCCAGCAGCTTGGAGACAGGGAGAAGGTACGAGCAGTACTTC. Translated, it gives CASSLETGRRYEQYF.

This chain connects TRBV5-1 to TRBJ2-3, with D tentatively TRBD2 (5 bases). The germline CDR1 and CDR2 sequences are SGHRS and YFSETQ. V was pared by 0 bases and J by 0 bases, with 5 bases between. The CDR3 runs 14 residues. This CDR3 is CASSLGTSTDTQYF. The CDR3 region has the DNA TGCGCCAGCAGCTTGGGGACTAGCACAGATACGCAGTATTTT.

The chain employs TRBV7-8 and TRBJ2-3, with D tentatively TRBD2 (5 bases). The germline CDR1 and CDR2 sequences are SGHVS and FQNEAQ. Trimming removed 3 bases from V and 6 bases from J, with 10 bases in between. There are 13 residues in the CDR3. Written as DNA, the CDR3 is TGTGCCAGCAGCTTGGAGGCCCGTGATACGCAGTATTTT. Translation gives CASSLEARDTQYF.

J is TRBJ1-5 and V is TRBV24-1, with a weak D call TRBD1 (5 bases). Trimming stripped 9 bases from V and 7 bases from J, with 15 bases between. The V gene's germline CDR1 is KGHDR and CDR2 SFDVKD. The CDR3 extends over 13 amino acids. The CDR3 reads CATSLGYRQPQHF. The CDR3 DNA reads TGTGCCACCTCCCTCGGTTACAGGCAGCCCCAGCATTTT.

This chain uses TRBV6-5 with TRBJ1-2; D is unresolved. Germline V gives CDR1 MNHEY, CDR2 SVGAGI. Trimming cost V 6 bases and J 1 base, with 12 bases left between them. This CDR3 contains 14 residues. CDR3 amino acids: CASSSRSDNYGYTF. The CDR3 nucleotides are TGTGCCAGCAGCTCCAGGTCAGATAACTATGGCTACACCTTC.

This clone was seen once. The CDR3 here is CASSLVVTGSEQFF. Here the CDR3 DNA reads TGTGCCAGCAGCTTAGTTGTGACAGGGAGTGAGCAGTTCTTC. The rearrangement joins TRBV11-2 to TRBJ2-1; 7 bases line up with TRBD1. V dropped 1 base and J dropped 9; count of bases not matched to a gene: 6. The CDR3 runs to 14 residues. The V gene's germline CDR1 is SGHAT and CDR2 FQNNGV.

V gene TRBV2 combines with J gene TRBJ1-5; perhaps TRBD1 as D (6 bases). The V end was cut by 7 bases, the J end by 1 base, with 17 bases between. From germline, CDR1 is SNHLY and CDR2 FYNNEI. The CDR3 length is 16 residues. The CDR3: CASTRGGGPSNQPQHF. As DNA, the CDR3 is TGTGCCAGCACCCGGGGAGGGGGGCCCAGCAATCAGCCCCAGCATTTT.

The DNA of the CDR3 is TGTGCCAGCAGCCAAGAGTACAGGGGCGGCGCTGAAGCTTTCTTT. Its translation is CASSQEYRGGAEAFF. V is TRBV3-1 (or the pseudogene TRBV3-2) and J is TRBJ1-1, with 7 bases fitting TRBD1. This CDR3 has 15 amino acids. Germline CDR1 and CDR2: LGHDT and YNNKEL (reference sequence). Unmatched junction bases numbered 7, after V lost 0 bases and J lost 6 bases.

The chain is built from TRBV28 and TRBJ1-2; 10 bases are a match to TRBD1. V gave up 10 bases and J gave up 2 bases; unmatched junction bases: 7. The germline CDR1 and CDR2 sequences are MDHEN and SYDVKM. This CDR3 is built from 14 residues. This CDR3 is CAILPGQGNYGYTF. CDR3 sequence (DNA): TGTGCCATTCTACCGGGACAGGGGAACTATGGCTACACCTTC.

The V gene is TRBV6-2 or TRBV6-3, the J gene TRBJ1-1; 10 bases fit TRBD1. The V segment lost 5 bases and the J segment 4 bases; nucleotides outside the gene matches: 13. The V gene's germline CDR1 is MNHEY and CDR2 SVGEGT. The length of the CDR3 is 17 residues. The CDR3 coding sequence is TGTGCCAGCAGTAGCCGGGACAGGGGAGCCGTAGGCACTGAAGCTTTCTTT. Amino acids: CASSSRDRGAVGTEAFF.

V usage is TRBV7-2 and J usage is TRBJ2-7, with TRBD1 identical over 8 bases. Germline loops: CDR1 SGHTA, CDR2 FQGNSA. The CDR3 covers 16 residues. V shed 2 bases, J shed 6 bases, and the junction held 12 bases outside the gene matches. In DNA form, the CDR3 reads TGTGCCAGCAGCTTAAGGAAAGTGGACAGGGAGTCCGAGCAGTACTTC. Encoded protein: CASSLRKVDRESEQYF.

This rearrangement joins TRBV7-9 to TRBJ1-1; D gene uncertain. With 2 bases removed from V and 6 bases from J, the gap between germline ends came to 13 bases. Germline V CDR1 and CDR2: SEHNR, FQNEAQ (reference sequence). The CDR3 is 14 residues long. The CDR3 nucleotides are TGTGCCAGCAGCTTAAGACTCTCAAACCCTGAAGCTTTCTTT. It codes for CASSLRLSNPEAFF.

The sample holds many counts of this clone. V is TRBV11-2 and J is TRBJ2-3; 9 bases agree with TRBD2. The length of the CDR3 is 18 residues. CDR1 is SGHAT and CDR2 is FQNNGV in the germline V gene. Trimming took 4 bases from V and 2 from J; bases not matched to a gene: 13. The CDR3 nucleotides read TGTGCCAGCAGCTCCGTAGAGCCTCTAGCGGGGCACACAGATACGCAGTATTTT. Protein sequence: CASSSVEPLAGHTDTQYF.

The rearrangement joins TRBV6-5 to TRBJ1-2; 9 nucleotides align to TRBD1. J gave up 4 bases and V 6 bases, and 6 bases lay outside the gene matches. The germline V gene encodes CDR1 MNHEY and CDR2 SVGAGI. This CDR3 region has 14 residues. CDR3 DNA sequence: TGTGCCAGCAGGAAGACAGGGGGTGGCTATGGCTACACCTTC. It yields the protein CASRKTGGGYGYTF.

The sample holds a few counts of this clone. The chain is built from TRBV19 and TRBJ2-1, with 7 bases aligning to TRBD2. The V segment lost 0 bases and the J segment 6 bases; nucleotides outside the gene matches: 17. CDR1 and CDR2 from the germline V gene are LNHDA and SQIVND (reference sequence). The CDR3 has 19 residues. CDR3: CASSIDASGNAAPLNEQFF. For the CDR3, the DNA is TGTGCCAGTAGTATAGATGCTAGCGGCAACGCGGCTCCCCTCAATGAGCAGTTCTTC.

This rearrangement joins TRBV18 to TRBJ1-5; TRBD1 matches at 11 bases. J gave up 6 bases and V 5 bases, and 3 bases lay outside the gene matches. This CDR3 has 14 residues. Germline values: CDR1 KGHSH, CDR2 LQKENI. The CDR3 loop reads CASSAGTGGQPQHF. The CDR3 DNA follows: TGTGCCAGCTCAGCCGGGACAGGGGGTCAGCCCCAGCATTTT.

CDR3 amino acids: CASRGSTGTGYTF. As DNA, the CDR3 is TGTGCCAGCAGGGGGTCAACAGGGACTGGCTACACCTTC. The chain employs TRBV27 and TRBJ1-2, with D maybe TRBD1 (6 bases). Trimming took 6 bases from V and 7 from J, leaving 15 bases between them. The CDR3 runs to 13 residues. Germline-derived CDR1 and CDR2 are MNHEY and SMNVEV (reference sequence).

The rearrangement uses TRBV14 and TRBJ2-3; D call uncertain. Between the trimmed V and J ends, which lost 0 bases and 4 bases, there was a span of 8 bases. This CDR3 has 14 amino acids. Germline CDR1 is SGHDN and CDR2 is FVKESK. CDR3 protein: CASSQDIVADTQYF. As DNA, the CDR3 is TGTGCCAGCAGCCAAGACATAGTGGCAGATACGCAGTATTTT.

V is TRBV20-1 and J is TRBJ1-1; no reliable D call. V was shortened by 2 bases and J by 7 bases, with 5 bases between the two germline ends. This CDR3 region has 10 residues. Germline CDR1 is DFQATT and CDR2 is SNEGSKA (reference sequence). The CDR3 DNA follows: TGCAGTGCTAGACAGCGTGAAGCTTTCTTT. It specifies CSARQREAFF.

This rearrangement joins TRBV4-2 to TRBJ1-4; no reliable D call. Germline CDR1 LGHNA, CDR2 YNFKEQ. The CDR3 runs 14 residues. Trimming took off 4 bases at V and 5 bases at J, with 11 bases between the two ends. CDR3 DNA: TGTGCCAGCAGCCCTCCGTTGGCCAATGAAAAACTGTTTTTT. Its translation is CASSPPLANEKLFF.

The CDR3 nucleotides read TGTGCCAGCAGCATAGGACTTGGTGAAAAACTGTTTTTT. It yields the protein CASSIGLGEKLFF. The V gene is TRBV7-7, the J gene TRBJ1-4; D is uncertain. Deletions cut 5 bases from V and 7 bases from J, with 11 bases between. In germline, CDR1 is SSHAT, CDR2 FNYEAQ (reference sequence). The CDR3 extends over 13 amino acids.

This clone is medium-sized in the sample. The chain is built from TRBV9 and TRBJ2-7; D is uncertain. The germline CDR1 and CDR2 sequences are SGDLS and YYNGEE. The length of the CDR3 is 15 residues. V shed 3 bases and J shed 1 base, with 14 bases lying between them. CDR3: CASSAPRPLSYEQYV. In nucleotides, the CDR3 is TGTGCCAGCAGCGCCCCCAGGCCCTTATCCTACGAGCAGTACGTC.

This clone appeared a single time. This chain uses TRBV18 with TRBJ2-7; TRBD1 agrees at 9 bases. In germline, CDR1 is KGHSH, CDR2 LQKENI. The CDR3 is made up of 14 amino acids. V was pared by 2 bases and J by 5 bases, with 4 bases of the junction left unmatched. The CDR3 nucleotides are TGTGCCAGCTCACCAACAGGGGGCTACAACGAGCAGTACTTC. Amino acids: CASSPTGGYNEQYF.

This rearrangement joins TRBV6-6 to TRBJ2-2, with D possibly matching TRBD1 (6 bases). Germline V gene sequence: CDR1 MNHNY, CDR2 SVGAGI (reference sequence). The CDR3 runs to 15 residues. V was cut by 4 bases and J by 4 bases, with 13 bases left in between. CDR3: CASSLNQGGTGELFF. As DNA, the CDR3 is TGTGCCAGCAGTTTAAATCAAGGGGGCACCGGGGAGCTGTTTTTT.